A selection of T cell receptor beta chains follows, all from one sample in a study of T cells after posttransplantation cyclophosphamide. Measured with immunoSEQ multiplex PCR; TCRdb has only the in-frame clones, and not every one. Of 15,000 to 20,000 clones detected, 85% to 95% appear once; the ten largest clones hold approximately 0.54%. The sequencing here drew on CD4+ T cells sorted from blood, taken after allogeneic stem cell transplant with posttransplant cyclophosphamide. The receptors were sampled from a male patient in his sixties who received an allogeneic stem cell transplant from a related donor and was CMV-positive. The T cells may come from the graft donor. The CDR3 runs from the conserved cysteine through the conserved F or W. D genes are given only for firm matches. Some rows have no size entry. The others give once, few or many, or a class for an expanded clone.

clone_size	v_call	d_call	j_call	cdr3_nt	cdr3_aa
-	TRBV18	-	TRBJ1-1	TGTGCCAGCTCACCTCTTCGGGACACTGAAGCTTTCTTT	CASSPLRDTEAFF
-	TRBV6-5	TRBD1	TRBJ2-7	TGTGCCAGCAGCAGGGGACAGTACTACGAGCAGTACTTC	CASSRGQYYEQYF
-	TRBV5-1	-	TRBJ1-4	TGCGCCAGCAGCCCGGGGTGGGGAGCAACTAATGAAAAACTGTTTTTT	CASSPGWGATNEKLFF
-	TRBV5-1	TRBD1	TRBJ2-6	TGCGCCAGCAGCCCGATCGCGGGACAGGAATTCTCTGGGGCCAACGTCCTGACTTTC	CASSPIAGQEFSGANVLTF
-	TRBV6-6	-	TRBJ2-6	TGTGCCAGCCAGGCCGGGGCCAACGTCCTGACTTTC	CASQAGANVLTF
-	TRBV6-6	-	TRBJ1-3	TGTGCCAGCAGTTCCCAGGCCGGAGGGGGAAACACCATATATTTT	CASSSQAGGGNTIYF
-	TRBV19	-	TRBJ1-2	TGTGCCAGTAGGTCGGGGGGCACGCTCTCTGATAACTATGGCTACACCTTC	CASRSGGTLSDNYGYTF
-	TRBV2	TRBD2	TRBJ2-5	TGTGCCAGCAGTCTCACCTCTAGCGGGCTAGGGACCCAGTACTTC	CASSLTSSGLGTQYF
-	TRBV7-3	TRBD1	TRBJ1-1	TGTGCCAGCAGCTCCTACAGGGGGGAAGCTTTCTTT	CASSSYRGEAFF
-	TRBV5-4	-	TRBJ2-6	TGTGCCAGCAGCCCACTCGCCCCTGGGGCCAACGTCCTGACTTTC	CASSPLAPGANVLTF
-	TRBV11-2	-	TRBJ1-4	TGTGCCAGCAGCTTAGATGAAAGACAGCAACTGTTTTTT	CASSLDERQQLFF
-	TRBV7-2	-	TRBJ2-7	TGTGCCAGCAGCTTAGCGGGGCGGTCGGGCGAGCAGTACTTC	CASSLAGRSGEQYF
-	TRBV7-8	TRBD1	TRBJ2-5	TGTGCCAGCAGCTCCCGGGGCAGGGGGGAGACCCAGTACTTC	CASSSRGRGETQYF
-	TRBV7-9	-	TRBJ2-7	TGTGCCAGCAGCTCGACAGGATCCGAGCAGTACTTC	CASSSTGSEQYF
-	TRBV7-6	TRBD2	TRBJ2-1	TGTGCCAGCAGCCCCCGGTTTCGGACTAGTGGGTACAATGAGCAGTTCTTC	CASSPRFRTSGYNEQFF
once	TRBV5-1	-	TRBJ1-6	TGCGCCAGCAGCTTGACACGGAGATTGAATTCACCCCTCCACTTT	CASSLTRRLNSPLHF
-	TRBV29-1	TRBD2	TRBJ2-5	TGCAGCGGGGGTGTTGCGGGGGGGCGAGAGACCCAGTACTTC	CSGGVAGGRETQYF
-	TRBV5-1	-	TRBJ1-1	TGCGCCAGCAGCTTTAACAGACAGAACACTGAAGCTTTCTTT	CASSFNRQNTEAFF
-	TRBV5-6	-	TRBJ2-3	TGTGCCAGCAGCTTCGTGAGGAGCACAGATACGCAGTATTTT	CASSFVRSTDTQYF
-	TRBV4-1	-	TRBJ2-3	TGCGCCAGCAGCCATATCGGTCCAACAGATACGCAGTATTTT	CASSHIGPTDTQYF
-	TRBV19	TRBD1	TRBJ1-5	TGTGCCAGTAGTATCGGGACAGGGGGCAATCAGCCCCAGCATTTT	CASSIGTGGNQPQHF
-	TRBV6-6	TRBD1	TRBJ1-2	TGTGCCAGCAGTTACTCGGGACAGGGACCTTCCTATGGCTACACCTTC	CASSYSGQGPSYGYTF
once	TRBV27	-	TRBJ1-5	TGTGCCAGCAGTCCCCTTTCCTGGTATCCGGGGTATCAGCCTCAGCATTTT	CASSPLSWYPGYQPQHF
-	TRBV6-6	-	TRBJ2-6	TGTGCCAGCAGTTACTCCGGTGGGGCCAACGTCCTGACTTTC	CASSYSGGANVLTF
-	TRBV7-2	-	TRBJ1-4	TGTGCCAGCAGCTTAGTCGGGGGGCGCATTCGGGAAAAACTGTTTTTT	CASSLVGGRIREKLFF
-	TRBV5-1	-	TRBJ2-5	TGCGCCAGCAGCTTGGCGGGTCTTCAAGAGACCCAGTACTTC	CASSLAGLQETQYF